This T cell receptor (beta chain) was sequenced in a study of radiotherapy plus CTLA-4 blockade in lung cancer. Broader study findings: Radiotherapy was combined with ipilimumab, and tumor-derived TCR clones then expanded in blood.

This clone was detected once. Its antigen is currently unknown. Different DNA sequences within this sample yield the same CDR3. This CDR3 is 17 amino acids long. Germline V lookup: CDR1 MNHEY, CDR2 SMNVEV (reference sequence). Trimming removed 6 bases at V and 5 bases at J, with 25 bases between. Alongside CTLA-4 blockade with ipilimumab, patients with chemo-refractory metastatic non-small-cell lung cancer received focal radiation. The table came from immunoSEQ multiplex PCR; TCRdb's copy has only in-frame clones and leaves some out. Counted here are 55,000 to 75,000 clones, roughly three quarters occurring once; the ten biggest clones make up approximately 16%.

This sequence joins TRBV27 and TRBJ1-2; perhaps TRBD1 as D (6 bases). This TCR came from a human donor with non-small cell lung cancer whose response to radiotherapy plus ipilimumab could not be evaluated. Some clones in this sample may be carry-over from other donors' samples. Sequencing was performed on peripheral blood, taken from a patient treated with radiotherapy plus ipilimumab. CDR3 sequence: CASSPRANRDPRYGYTF. CDR3 DNA sequence: TGTGCCAGCAGCCCTAGGGCCAACAGGGATCCTCGGTATGGCTACACCTTC.